Described below is a single T cell receptor beta chain sequence and its context. The antigen is unknown. These data are taken from a study of T cell responses to AZD1222 COVID-19 vaccine. Study-level results: White British donors predominated, females outnumbered males, and clonal diversity was possibly underestimated.

Germline lookup yields CDR1 SGHKS and CDR2 YYEKEE (reference sequence). V lost 4 bases, J lost 4 bases, and 14 bases lay in between. The CDR3 is 14 residues long. Using immunoSEQ multiplex PCR, the repertoire was profiled, and TCRdb retains in-frame clones only, with some absent. The top ten clones hold 7% to 10% of a sample with tens of thousands of clones, 89% of them seen once. The source is an adult who received the AZD1222 COVID-19 vaccine. The source was peripheral blood, collected 28 days after the second AZD1222 dose. The V gene is TRBV5-5, the J gene TRBJ1-2; possible D gene TRBD1, 5 bases. The DNA of the CDR3 is TGTGCCAGCAGCGTAGAACAGGCCCCCTATGGCTACACCTTC. As protein: CASSVEQAPYGYTF.